This T cell receptor (beta chain) was captured by sequencing in a study of early T cells in non-severe SARS-CoV-2 infection. Across the whole study: The sequenced material was bulk RNA from unsorted whole blood, and its chains were unpaired. Whole-study findings and limits: There was a bias toward anti-spike CD8 responses in VDJdb matching, which missed private and CD4 specificities.

This clonotype was seen at least ten times. The antigen is unknown. Individual cDNA molecules received unique molecular identifiers. TCRdb independently ran MiXCR on the 5' RACE reads; one entry per CDR3 protein. The sample shows tens of thousands of distinct CDR3 sequences, 10% to 12% of them seen only once. The ends were cut back, 4 bases at V and 8 bases at J, with 24 bases in the middle. CDR3 length equals 16 residues. The germline gives CDR1 SGHRS, CDR2 YFSETQ. The material sequenced was whole blood, taken at baseline. This TCR derives from an adult who was a healthcare worker with PCR-confirmed SARS-CoV-2 infection or an uninfected control (not recorded which). This chain connects TRBV5-1 to TRBJ1-2; the D gene is possibly TRBD1 (5 bases). CDR3 in DNA: TGCGCCAGCAGCGGGGGTGCCCTCGATGCCGCGTGGGGCTACACCTTC. It specifies CASSGGALDAAWGYTF. Drawing the rest from reference TRBV5-1 and TRBJ1-2, the complete variable domain is KAGVTQTPRYLIKTRGQQVTLSCSPISGHRSVSWYQQTPGQGLQFLFEYFSETQRNKGNFPGRFSGRQFSNSRSEMNVSTLELGDSALYLCASSGGALDAAWGYTFGSGTRLTVV.